The entry below gives a single T cell receptor (beta chain) sequence along with its context. Its target is unknown. The CDR3 sequence is 15 residues long. The germline gives CDR1 DFQATT, CDR2 SNEGSKA (reference sequence). With V trimmed by 0 bases and J by 7 bases, 12 bases remained unmatched. Researchers prepared the TCRbeta library using unique molecular identifiers, the study reports. One entry per CDR3 protein, called by TCRdb with MiXCR from the PCR reads. The table has more than 400,000 distinct CDR3 sequences, about 45% seen once. The sample comes from a study of T-cell reconstitution after alpha-beta-depleted transplantation in children. General study findings and limits: At the one-year point after transplant, T-cell counts and TCRbeta diversity were found to come mostly from T cells that had been newly produced. In patients about two months after transplant, alpha-beta T cells reportedly arose from several hundred expanded graft clones. Surviving recipient T cells and intrathymic progenitors accounted for some patients' high TCRbeta diversity at day 60.

The sequence was collected from a girl aged 2-9 years with aplastic anemia, due to receive a stem cell transplant. Sequenced material: PBMCs, taken before TCRalphabeta/CD19-depleted stem cell transplant. The chain employs TRBV20-1 and TRBJ2-7; TRBD1 matches 7 bases. The CDR3 protein is CSARDPRQGVGEQYF. The DNA of the CDR3 is TGCAGTGCTAGAGATCCCCGACAGGGCGTTGGGGAGCAGTACTTC.